Below are 29 T cell receptor beta chains sequenced from a single sample in a study of blood T cell repertoires in COVID-19. The assay was immunoSEQ multiplex PCR, and TCRdb's table has in-frame clones only and misses some. The sample contains some 240,000 clones, roughly 85% of which appear only once. Sequencing was performed on peripheral blood. These receptors were obtained from a woman in her 70s with COVID-19, enrolled during active disease.

J is TRBJ1-1 and V is TRBV10-3, with 10 nucleotides matching TRBD1. This CDR3 contains 15 residues. With 10 bases clipped from V and 0 bases from J, the junction kept 8 bases outside the gene matches. Germline loops: CDR1 ENHRY, CDR2 SYGVKD. CDR3 DNA sequence: TGTGCCACCACGGGGACAGGGGAGGTGAACACTGAAGCTTTCTTT. It translates to CATTGTGEVNTEAFF.

This chain connects TRBV9 to TRBJ1-6, with D unclear. The V and J ends lost 4 bases and 9 bases respectively, with 17 bases between them. The CDR3 covers 15 residues. Looked up from germline, CDR1 is SGDLS and CDR2 is YYNGEE. CDR3 DNA: TGTGCCAGCAGCATACACTCGGAACCGGGTTCACCCCTCCACTTT. Its protein is CASSIHSEPGSPLHF.

The rearrangement links TRBV11-2 to TRBJ1-1, with D possibly matching TRBD1 (5 bases). V was cut by 8 bases and J by 8 bases, with 12 bases left in between. Germline V gives CDR1 SGHAT, CDR2 FQNNGV. This CDR3 spans 11 amino acids. CDR3 DNA: TGTGCCAGCTTTTGGGGGGGAGAAGCTTTCTTT. As protein: CASFWGGEAFF. The complete variable domain, with remaining parts taken from reference TRBV11-2 and TRBJ1-1, reads EAGVAQSPRYKIIEKRQSVAFWCNPISGHATLYWYQQILGQGPKLLIQFQNNGVVDDSQLPKDRFSAERLKGVDSTLKIQPAKLEDSAVYLCASFWGGEAFFGQGTRLTVV.

The chain carries TRBV6-2 or TRBV6-3 and TRBJ1-2, with D uncertain. Germline CDR1 MNHEY, CDR2 SVGEGT. This CDR3 has 11 amino acids. The germline V and J ends were trimmed by 4 bases and 9 bases, with 9 bases remaining between them. The CDR3 spells CASSFDNRYTF. For the CDR3, the DNA is TGTGCCAGCAGTTTTGACAACCGCTACACCTTC.

The chain combines TRBV10-3 with TRBJ1-1; perhaps TRBD1 as D (5 bases). Germline lookup yields CDR1 ENHRY and CDR2 SYGVKD. This CDR3 spans 14 amino acids. V dropped 2 bases and J dropped 2 bases, with 9 bases sitting between them. The CDR3 spells CAISEGDFNTEAFF. The CDR3 DNA follows: TGTGCCATCAGTGAGGGGGACTTTAACACTGAAGCTTTCTTT.

The rearrangement joins TRBV7-6 to TRBJ1-1, with 8 bases matching TRBD1. The trim removed 4 bases at V and 3 bases at J, leaving 7 bases unmatched. The CDR3 consists of 15 residues. The V gene's germline CDR1 is SGHVS and CDR2 FNYEAQ. The CDR3 here is CASSSGQGGDTEAFF. The DNA of the CDR3 is TGTGCCAGCAGCTCCGGACAGGGAGGTGACACTGAAGCTTTCTTT.

This chain links TRBV9 with TRBJ2-7; D not certain. This CDR3 contains 15 residues. V dropped 3 bases and J dropped 0 bases, with 13 bases sitting between them. Per the germline V gene, CDR1 is SGDLS and CDR2 is YYNGEE. The CDR3 loop is CASSGGTDHSYEQYF. CDR3 coding DNA: TGTGCCAGCAGCGGCGGAACCGATCACTCCTACGAGCAGTACTTC.

The chain couples TRBV10-2 to TRBJ1-2; 9 bases map to TRBD1. This CDR3 region has 16 residues. Germline values: CDR1 WSHSY, CDR2 SAAADI. Losses at the gene ends were 4 bases for V and 5 bases for J; bases not matched to a gene: 11. CDR3 nucleotide sequence: TGCGCCAGCAGTGGAACAGGGGGCGTTTTTGGGTATGGCTACACCTTC. It encodes CASSGTGGVFGYGYTF.

The rearrangement links TRBV1 to TRBJ2-3; the D call in the table, TRBD2, was not verified against the DNA. TRBV1 is flagged as a pseudogene. The CDR3 spans 14 residues. The chain's CDR3 is CTSSQVPGGDTQYF. The CDR3 DNA follows: TGCACCAGCAGCCAAGTTCCGGGTGGAGATACGCAGTATTTT.

The V call is TRBV5-6, the J call TRBJ2-7; 14 bases line up with TRBD2. V shed 2 bases and J 5 bases; nucleotides not matched to a gene: 9. The CDR3 spans 17 residues. Per germline, CDR1 SGHDT and CDR2 YYEEEE. The CDR3 DNA is TGTGCCAGCAGCTTAGAATTAAGGACTAGCGGGAGGAACGAGCAGTACTTC. This sequence encodes CASSLELRTSGRNEQYF.

This chain connects TRBV19 to TRBJ1-1, with D possibly TRBD1 on 5 matching bases. The V end was cut by 6 bases, the J end by 0 bases, with 17 bases between. Per the germline V gene, CDR1 is LNHDA and CDR2 is SQIVND (reference sequence). The CDR3 runs 16 residues. The CDR3 here is CASRNLGQILNTEAFF. The CDR3 region has the DNA TGTGCCAGTAGAAATTTGGGGCAGATCCTGAACACTGAAGCTTTCTTT.

A few counts support this clone. The chain links TRBV21-1 to TRBJ2-7; the table's D call, TRBD1, has no DNA check behind it. TRBV21-1 is given as a pseudogene. This CDR3 spans 15 amino acids. This chain's CDR3 is CASSKALETGYEQYF. The CDR3 region has the DNA TGTGCCAGCAGCAAAGCGCTCGAGACAGGTTACGAGCAGTACTTC.

This chain uses TRBV7-8 with TRBJ1-5; D is possibly TRBD1 (6 bases). CDR3 length equals 16 residues. CDR1 and CDR2 from the germline V gene are SGHVS and FQNEAQ. The V and J ends lost 0 bases and 2 bases respectively, with 11 bases between them. The CDR3 nucleotides are TGTGCCAGCAGCTTAGCCGCACAGGGCGGCAATCAGCCCCAGCATTTT. As protein: CASSLAAQGGNQPQHF.

The gene calls are TRBV3-1 (or the pseudogene TRBV3-2) and TRBJ2-6; D might be TRBD2 (6 bases). Germline V gives CDR1 LGHDT, CDR2 YNNKEL (reference sequence). V lost 0 bases, J lost 6 bases, and 21 bases lay in between. CDR3 length equals 19 residues. The CDR3 region is CASSQDALAVLSEANVLTF. The CDR3 DNA is TGTGCCAGCAGCCAAGACGCCTTAGCGGTCCTTTCGGAGGCCAACGTCCTGACTTTC.

A remark on this clone: Its ends do not fully match the called genes, so a read error is possible. This chain joins TRBV5-6 and TRBJ2-7, with 9 nucleotides matching TRBD1. Germline V gene lookup returns CDR1 SGHDT and CDR2 YYEEEE. The CDR3 is 11 residues long. For the CDR3, the DNA is TGTGCCAGCAGCCCCGGGACAGGGCTCGACTTC. It is translated as CASSPGTGLDF. The whole variable domain, remainder taken from reference TRBV5-6 and TRBJ2-7, is DAGVTQSPTHLIKTRGQQVTLRCSPKSGHDTVSWYQQALGQGPQFIFQYYEEEERQRGNFPDRFSGHQFPNYSSELNVNALLLGDSALYLCASSPGTGLDFGPGTRLTVT.

This clone was seen a handful of times. A junction end diverges from the germline sequence, so it may reflect a read error. The genes are TRBV14 and TRBJ2-7; 8 bases match TRBD1. CDR3 length: 14 amino acids. Germline V gives CDR1 SGHDN, CDR2 FVKESK. This CDR3 is CASRQGTGPYEQYF. CDR3 in DNA: TGTGCCAGCAGGCAAGGGACAGGTCCCTACGAGCAGTACTTC.

The gene calls are TRBV19 and TRBJ1-2, with 7 bases lining up with TRBD1. The germline V gene has CDR1 LNHDA and CDR2 SQIVND (reference sequence). The V gene end was trimmed by 6 bases and the J gene end by 5 bases; junction bases not matched to a gene: 6. The CDR3 length is 13 residues. The DNA of the CDR3 is TGTGCCAGTAGGGAGACAGGGAGGTATGGCTACACCTTC. Translated: CASRETGRYGYTF. The full variable domain, completed using reference TRBV19 and TRBJ1-2, is DGGITQSPKYLFRKEGQNVTLSCEQNLNHDAMYWYRQDPGQGLRLIYYSQIVNDFQKGDIAEGYSVSREKKESFPLTVTSAQKNPTAFYLCASRETGRYGYTFGSGTRLTVV.

The gene calls are TRBV7-2 and TRBJ2-3; D might be TRBD1 (6 bases). The ends were cut back, 5 bases at V and 3 bases at J, with 6 bases in the middle. The CDR3 totals 12 residues. The germline gives CDR1 SGHTA, CDR2 FQGNSA. CDR3 in DNA: TGTGCCAGCAGCACAGGGACAGATACGCAGTATTTT. Translating it yields CASSTGTDTQYF.

The chain is built from TRBV19 and TRBJ1-1; no reliable D call. The CDR3 is 15 residues long. V was cut by 7 bases and J by 4 bases, with 19 bases left in between. The germline gives CDR1 LNHDA, CDR2 SQIVND (reference sequence). This CDR3 reads CASTPEMLVVTEAFF. The CDR3 DNA reads TGTGCCAGTACCCCTGAGATGTTGGTCGTCACTGAAGCTTTCTTT.

This clone was seen a few times. V and J are TRBV27 and TRBJ1-5; D is unclear. Germline V gene sequence: CDR1 MNHEY, CDR2 SMNVEV (reference sequence). The CDR3 consists of 13 residues. Trimming took off 6 bases at V and 7 bases at J, with 13 bases between the two ends. Written as DNA, the CDR3 is TGTGCCAGCAGGGCAGGATCGGAACAGCCCCAGCATTTT. It yields the protein CASRAGSEQPQHF.

The rearrangement joins TRBV19 to TRBJ2-1; TRBD1 matches 9 bases. From germline, CDR1 is LNHDA and CDR2 SQIVND (reference sequence). The ends lost 4 bases at V and 3 bases at J; junction bases unmatched: 10. The CDR3 has 17 residues. DNA for the CDR3: TGTGCCAGTAGTACCCCGAGGGACAGGGCTAGCTACAATGAGCAGTTCTTC. Protein sequence: CASSTPRDRASYNEQFF.

This clone appeared once. The chain has TRBV7-2 and TRBJ1-2; D is possibly TRBD1 (5 bases). Trimming took 5 bases from V and 1 from J, leaving 14 bases between them. Per germline, CDR1 SGHTA and CDR2 FQGNSA. This CDR3 has 15 residues. In DNA, the CDR3 is TGTGCCAGCAGCACCCGGACATTTCTTAACTATGGCTACACCTTC. This encodes CASSTRTFLNYGYTF.

The chain uses TRBV7-9 and TRBJ1-5; D is uncertain. Deletions cut 7 bases from V and 7 bases from J, with 11 bases between. The CDR3 runs 12 residues. Germline CDR1 is SEHNR and CDR2 is FQNEAQ (reference sequence). CDR3 sequence reads: CASTSREQPQHF. As DNA, the CDR3 is TGTGCCAGCACCAGCCGGGAACAGCCCCAGCATTTT.

This chain uses TRBV6-1 with TRBJ1-2, with TRBD1 matching over 9 bases. Germline loops: CDR1 MNHNS, CDR2 SASEGT. This CDR3 has 13 amino acids. V lost 5 bases to trimming and J lost 5 bases; unmatched junction nucleotides: 3. The CDR3, as DNA: TGTGCCAGCAGTCGGGACAGGGAATATGGCTACACCTTC. Its protein is CASSRDREYGYTF.

This clone was detected once. The rearrangement joins TRBV10-3 to TRBJ2-1, with 8 nucleotides matching TRBD1. Looked up from germline, CDR1 is ENHRY and CDR2 is SYGVKD. Germline trimming cut 6 bases from V and 8 bases from J; bases unmatched to any gene: 9. The CDR3 is 14 amino acids. CDR3 in DNA: TGTGCCATCAGGGGACAGGCGGCTTTCGATGAGCAGTTCTTC. Its translation is CAIRGQAAFDEQFF.

The rearrangement joins TRBV7-3 to TRBJ2-7, with D perhaps matching TRBD1 (6 bases). V gave up 3 bases and J gave up 0 bases, with 9 bases separating them. This CDR3 comprises 14 residues. From germline, CDR1 is SGHTA and CDR2 FQGTGA. CDR3 in DNA: TGTGCCAGCAGCTTGACAGGTGACTCCTACGAGCAGTACTTC. Protein: CASSLTGDSYEQYF.

The V and J genes are TRBV27 and TRBJ1-1, with a weak D call TRBD1 (6 bases). CDR1 MNHEY and CDR2 SMNVEV come from the germline V gene (reference sequence). The germline V and J ends were trimmed by 3 bases and 1 base, with 12 bases remaining between them. The CDR3 sequence is 15 residues long. As DNA, the CDR3 is TGTGCCAGCAGTTTGGCAGGGGAAAGGAACACTGAAGCTTTCTTT. Protein sequence: CASSLAGERNTEAFF.

The chain combines TRBV7-6 with TRBJ1-1, with TRBD1 matching over 9 bases. V dropped 4 bases and J dropped 3; count of bases not matched to a gene: 3. The CDR3 length is 14 residues. Germline CDR1 reads SGHVS; CDR2 reads FNYEAQ. The CDR3: CASSSGQGHTEAFF. The CDR3 bases are TGTGCCAGCAGCTCGGGACAGGGACACACTGAAGCTTTCTTT.

The rearrangement links TRBV6-2 or TRBV6-3 to TRBJ2-1; maybe TRBD2 (6 bases). Trimming pared 5 bases from V and 4 bases from J, leaving 9 bases between. Germline V gene data show CDR1 as MNHEY and CDR2 as SVGEGT. CDR3 size: 13 residues. CDR3 loop: CASSRTIYNEQFF. CDR3 in DNA: TGTGCCAGCAGTCGGACTATTTACAATGAGCAGTTCTTC.